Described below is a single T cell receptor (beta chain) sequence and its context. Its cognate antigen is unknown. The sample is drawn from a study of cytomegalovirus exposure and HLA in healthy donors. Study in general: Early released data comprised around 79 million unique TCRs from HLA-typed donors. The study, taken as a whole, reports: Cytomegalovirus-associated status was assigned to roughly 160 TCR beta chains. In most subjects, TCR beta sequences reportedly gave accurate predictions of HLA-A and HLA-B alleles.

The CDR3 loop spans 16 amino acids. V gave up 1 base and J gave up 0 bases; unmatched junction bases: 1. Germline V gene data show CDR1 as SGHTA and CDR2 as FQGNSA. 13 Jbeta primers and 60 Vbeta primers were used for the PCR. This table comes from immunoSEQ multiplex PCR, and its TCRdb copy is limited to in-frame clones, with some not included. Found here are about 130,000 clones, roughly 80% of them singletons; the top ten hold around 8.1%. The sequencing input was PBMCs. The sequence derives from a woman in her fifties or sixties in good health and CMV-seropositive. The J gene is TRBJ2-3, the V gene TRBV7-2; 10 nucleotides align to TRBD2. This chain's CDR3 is CASSLDSGGSTDTQYF. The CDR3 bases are TGTGCCAGCAGCTTAGATAGCGGGGGGAGCACAGATACGCAGTATTTT.